This T cell receptor (beta chain) appears in the sequencing data of a study of identical twins (dated by TCRdb to about 2016). General notes on the study: To test whether fetal clonotypes persist, the study used deep sequencing on TCR alpha and beta repertoires from monozygotic twins, unrelated adults of various ages, and cord blood. To rule out contamination, replicate twin experiments were performed at different times with different library preparation protocols. On the study overall, not on this receptor specifically: Compared with coincidental sharing between unrelated individuals, out-of-frame TCR alpha sequences shared between twins had an excess of sequences with low generation probability. Because the same donors could not be followed over many years, the conclusions relied on cross-sectional statistical analysis. Abundant cord blood beta clonotypes carried fewer insertions; young adult naive repertoires showed a weaker similar trend, while memory repertoires showed none. Zero-insertion analyses could be partly confounded by invariant T cells such as MAIT and iNKT, although diverse VJ usage argued against such confounding for most clonotypes. Recombination models systematically underestimated out-of-frame TCR alpha sharing in monozygotic twins but agreed with sharing between unrelated individuals. The excess sharing between twins in beta out-of-frame sequences was weaker because fewer shared sequences reduced the signal-to-noise ratio.

Only healthy Caucasian donors were included. The sample holds many counts of this clonotype. Its recognized antigen is unknown. No per-base quality is available; no much larger clone lies one base away. Receptors were amplified or captured by 5' RACE. The run used an Illumina HiSeq 2000. A universal primer binding site was added through template switching, and the final cDNA carried a unique molecular identifier so that TCR cDNA molecules could be counted accurately. First-strand cDNA for TCR alpha and beta chains was synthesized from specific primers in the conserved constant-segment region. To control for contamination, each cDNA library was double barcoded with a SMART-Mk sample barcode plus Illumina barcodes. TruSeq adapter sequences and Illumina sample barcodes were added in two successive PCR steps. The Illumina HiSeq platform was used with custom primers to sequence TCR alpha and beta cDNA libraries. In the original analysis: MiGEC processed the raw reads to extract unique molecular identifiers, while MiXCR was used to determine the CDR3 positions. Recombination models were inferred per individual with the repgenHMM and IGoR tools using an EM algorithm. The analysis of shared clonotypes was done with the tcR package in R, with sharing normalized by the product of cloneset sizes. To study raw recombination without the effects of thymic and clonal selection, out-of-frame nonproductive sequences were analyzed. TCRdb passed the public sequencing reads through fastp at Q25 and MiXCR, retaining productive beta sequences. Every CDR3 protein is listed once, alongside the most common genes and DNA of its rows. The V and J calls and clone size come from TCRdb's table, not from the authors' own analysis. This sample comprises 1.5 million or so distinct CDR3 sequences, under 35% of them detected only once. The ten largest clones add up to about 0.3% of the sample.

Inclusive of the bounding cysteine and phenylalanine, the CDR3 is 13 residues long. Of all the DNA, just the CDR3 is kept, 39 bases in frame from base 1. Per the germline V gene, SQVTM is the CDR1 and ANQGSEA is the CDR2. Trimming removed 2 bases from V and 1 base from J, leaving 8 bases between the germline ends. The origin of this receptor is a newborn girl in good health. The chain couples TRBV29-1 to TRBJ2-5; the D gene assignment is ambiguous. The specimen was cord blood. This receptor carries the CDR3 CSVEKIPQETQYF. The DNA is TGCAGCGTTGAAAAGATCCCCCAAGAGACCCAGTACTTC.